This T cell receptor beta chain was obtained from a study of Graves' ophthalmopathy and Graves' hyperthyroidism. RNA transcripts yielded amplified TCR beta CDR3 regions. Amplification began with first-round RT-PCR using HTBI primers, then second-round multiplex PCR was performed. Each CDR3 protein gets one entry after TCRdb re-called the multiplex PCR reads with MiXCR. The table includes some 240,000 distinct CDR3 sequences, about 47% detected once. Trimming cost V 2 bases and J 2 bases, with 7 bases left between them. Germline CDR1 reads SNHLY; CDR2 reads FYNNEI. The CDR3 extends over 13 amino acids.

What was sequenced was peripheral blood. The chain is built from TRBV2 and TRBJ2-7, with no clear D. This clonotype was obtained from an adult man with Graves' ophthalmopathy. As DNA, the CDR3 is TGTGCCAGCAGTGAACTCGACGCCTACGAGCAGTACTTC. Protein product: CASSELDAYEQYF. Filled out from reference TRBV2 and TRBJ2-7, the complete variable domain reads EPEVTQTPSHQVTQMGQEVILRCVPISNHLYFYWYRQILGQKVEFLVSFYNNEISEKSEIFDDQFSVERPDGSNFTLKIRSTKLEDSAMYFCASSELDAYEQYFGPGTRLTVT.